One and the same sample provided the 32 T cell receptor beta chains below, sequenced in a study of blood T cell repertoires in COVID-19. TCRdb keeps only in-frame clones here, not all; method: immunoSEQ multiplex PCR. The sample holds 130,000 or so clones, approximately 85% seen once. Source material: peripheral blood. The receptor source for this set is a human donor in a cohort sampled during active COVID-19.

This clone showed up just once. The V gene is TRBV5-5, the J gene TRBJ1-1, with D perhaps matching TRBD1 (6 bases). The CDR3 is made up of 14 amino acids. Between the trimmed V and J ends, which lost 2 bases and 3 bases, there was a span of 11 bases. Germline V gene data show CDR1 as SGHKS and CDR2 as YYEKEE (reference sequence). The CDR3 is CASSFQGFDTEAFF. The DNA for the CDR3 is TGTGCCAGCAGCTTCCAGGGGTTTGACACTGAAGCTTTCTTT.

This clone appeared a few times. CDR3 in amino acids: CASSEGRTEAFF. Written as DNA, the CDR3 is TGTGCCAGCAGTGAGGGCCGGACTGAAGCTTTCTTT. V and J are TRBV25-1 and TRBJ1-1; D is unresolved. The CDR3 extends over 12 amino acids. V was pared by 3 bases and J by 5 bases, with 7 bases between. Germline CDR1 reads MGHDK; CDR2 reads SYGVNS.

V gene TRBV5-1 combines with J gene TRBJ1-1; 9 bases are a match to TRBD1. Germline trimming cut 0 bases from V and 4 bases from J; bases unmatched to any gene: 4. The CDR3 extends over 15 amino acids. The germline V gene encodes CDR1 SGHRS and CDR2 YFSETQ. The CDR3 sequence is CASSLAGTGLTEAFF. CDR3 nucleotide sequence: TGCGCCAGCAGCTTGGCTGGGACAGGGCTCACTGAAGCTTTCTTT.

This clone appeared a few times. V gene TRBV19 combines with J gene TRBJ1-5; D is possibly TRBD1 (6 bases). V was cut by 5 bases and J by 2 bases, with 13 bases left in between. The CDR3 contains 15 residues. Germline V lookup: CDR1 LNHDA, CDR2 SQIVND (reference sequence). The CDR3 bases are TGTGCCAGTAGTGCTACAGGGTTTGGCAATCAGCCCCAGCATTTT. Amino acid sequence: CASSATGFGNQPQHF.

The chain carries TRBV5-1 and TRBJ2-7; D not certain. The germline gives CDR1 SGHRS, CDR2 YFSETQ. Deletions cut 1 base from V and 4 bases from J, with 15 bases between. The CDR3 extends over 15 amino acids. Here the CDR3 reads CASSLSPTADYEQYF. DNA for the CDR3: TGCGCCAGCAGCTTGTCCCCGACTGCGGATTACGAGCAGTACTTC.

This clone has more than one count but fewer than ten. CDR3 sequence reads: CASSPPGGSLGYTF. The CDR3 DNA is TGTGCCAGCTCACCACCTGGCGGATCTCTTGGCTACACCTTC. The chain is built from TRBV18 and TRBJ1-2; D remains ambiguous. The ends were cut back, 0 bases at V and 7 bases at J, with 12 bases in the middle. The germline V gene encodes CDR1 KGHSH and CDR2 LQKENI. The CDR3 contains 14 residues.

The chain is built from TRBV7-8 and TRBJ2-2; TRBD1 aligns across 7 bases. The V and J ends lost 3 bases and 5 bases, in that order; junction bases with no gene match: 0. CDR1 is SGHVS, CDR2 FQNEAQ, per germline. The CDR3 contains 13 residues. The CDR3 DNA sequence: TGTGCCAGCAGCTTCAGGGGGACCGGGGAGCTGTTTTTT. It is translated as CASSFRGTGELFF.

This chain links TRBV5-6 with TRBJ1-1; no firm D call. The germline V gene encodes CDR1 SGHDT and CDR2 YYEEEE. The CDR3 consists of 14 residues. Trimming shortened V by 3 bases and J by 4 bases, and 13 bases separated the two germline ends. CDR3 bases: TGTGCCAGCAGCTCGACGGGGAGAGGCACTGAAGCTTTCTTT. Translating gives CASSSTGRGTEAFF.

This chain links TRBV5-1 with TRBJ2-7; the D gene is possibly TRBD2 (7 bases). The CDR3 totals 15 residues. V was shortened by 4 bases and J by 6 bases, with 20 bases between the two germline ends. Germline lookup yields CDR1 SGHRS and CDR2 YFSETQ. CDR3 sequence (DNA): TGCGCCAGCAGCGTTTCTTCCACCGGGGGGCCCGAGCAGTACTTC. Translating gives CASSVSSTGGPEQYF.

The chain links TRBV5-6 to TRBJ2-3; D not certain. The germline V gene encodes CDR1 SGHDT and CDR2 YYEEEE. V was pared by 4 bases and J by 4 bases, with 7 bases between. The CDR3 loop spans 12 amino acids. CDR3 in DNA: TGTGCCAGCAGCATGACTCCAGATACGCAGTATTTT. Translated: CASSMTPDTQYF.

V usage is TRBV15 and J usage is TRBJ2-1; D might be TRBD1 (6 bases). The V gene's germline CDR1 is LNHNV and CDR2 YYDKDF (reference sequence). The CDR3 has 15 residues. V lost 0 bases and J lost 4, with 10 bases in between. The CDR3 DNA sequence: TGTGCCACCAGCAGAGATGCAAGGGGGTACAATGAGCAGTTCTTC. Its protein product is CATSRDARGYNEQFF.

This clone was recorded once. V gene TRBV6-2 or TRBV6-3 combines with J gene TRBJ2-2; TRBD1 aligns across 11 bases. Germline V gene data show CDR1 as MNHEY and CDR2 as SVGEGT. The junction had 11 bases not matched to a gene; V was cut back by 6 bases and J by 5 bases. This CDR3 has 17 amino acids. The CDR3 DNA reads as TGTGCCAGCAGCCTACGGGGGACAGGGGGAGTTACCGGGGAGCTGTTTTTT. As protein: CASSLRGTGGVTGELFF.

This clone was seen more than once but under ten times. The chain employs TRBV7-8 and TRBJ1-4, with D maybe TRBD1 (6 bases). Trimming left V 5 bases short and J 10 bases short, with 17 bases between. Germline CDR1 reads SGHVS; CDR2 reads FQNEAQ. This CDR3 region has 14 residues. The CDR3 region is CASSTQGNGGKLFF. CDR3 in DNA: TGTGCCAGCAGCACTCAGGGGAACGGCGGAAAACTGTTTTTT.

The J gene is TRBJ1-6, the V gene TRBV5-4; TRBD1 might be the D (6 bases). CDR1 SGHNT and CDR2 YYREEE come from the germline V gene (reference sequence). Trimming stripped 4 bases from V and 3 bases from J, with 8 bases between. The CDR3 sequence is 14 residues long. The CDR3 protein is CASSEGVYNSPLHF. CDR3 bases: TGTGCCAGCAGCGAGGGGGTCTATAATTCACCCCTCCACTTT.

As regards this clone: The same CDR3 is also encoded by other DNA sequences in this sample. The chain links TRBV5-1 to TRBJ1-1; tentatively, D is TRBD1 (6 bases). V lost 0 bases and J 0 bases, leaving 6 bases between the germline ends. CDR3 length equals 14 residues. Germline V CDR1 and CDR2: SGHRS, YFSETQ. The CDR3, as DNA: TGCGCCAGCAGCTTGGAGGGGGTGAACACTGAAGCTTTCTTT. Amino acids: CASSLEGVNTEAFF.

V is TRBV3-1 (or the pseudogene TRBV3-2) and J is TRBJ2-1; possible D gene TRBD2, 5 bases. In germline, CDR1 is LGHDT, CDR2 YNNKEL (reference sequence). This CDR3 has 16 residues. Trimming cost V 0 bases and J 7 bases, with 16 bases left between them. In DNA form, the CDR3 reads TGTGCCAGCAGCCAAGATTTTGTTCTGGGCGGGAATGAGCAGTTCTTC. As protein: CASSQDFVLGGNEQFF.

The chain joins TRBV5-4 to TRBJ2-7; D is undetermined. The CDR3 has 15 residues. Deletions cut 2 bases from V and 0 bases from J, with 12 bases between. Germline CDR1 and CDR2: SGHNT and YYREEE (reference sequence). CDR3 sequence reads: CASSFSSEPSYEQYF. The CDR3 region has the DNA TGTGCCAGCAGCTTCAGCAGCGAACCCTCCTACGAGCAGTACTTC.

V usage is TRBV5-1 and J usage is TRBJ2-5, with no clear D. Germline assignment: CDR1 SGHRS and CDR2 YFSETQ. Trimming took off 1 base at V and 3 bases at J, with 10 bases between the two ends. This CDR3 has 14 amino acids. CDR3 protein: CASSLRVAEETQYF. CDR3 nucleotides: TGCGCCAGCAGCTTGCGGGTCGCCGAAGAGACCCAGTACTTC.

The chain uses TRBV9 and TRBJ2-3; 8 bases align to TRBD2. From germline, CDR1 is SGDLS and CDR2 YYNGEE. The V gene end was trimmed by 0 bases and the J gene end by 6 bases; junction bases not matched to a gene: 9. The CDR3 extends over 16 amino acids. The CDR3 region has the DNA TGTGCCAGCAGCGTAGAACCAGCGGGGGCCCGGGATACGCAGTATTTT. It encodes CASSVEPAGARDTQYF.

The chain recombines TRBV27 with TRBJ2-5; tentatively, D is TRBD2 (5 bases). Germline values: CDR1 MNHEY, CDR2 SMNVEV (reference sequence). The germline V and J ends were trimmed by 5 bases and 5 bases, with 15 bases remaining between them. The CDR3 has 14 residues. The CDR3 sequence: CASSISSFGETQYF. CDR3 DNA: TGTGCCAGCAGTATCTCTAGCTTCGGGGAGACCCAGTACTTC.

This sequence joins TRBV30 and TRBJ2-3; TRBD2 agrees at 14 bases. Germline V lookup: CDR1 GTSNPN, CDR2 SVGIG (reference sequence). The CDR3 spans 18 residues. The junction had 7 bases not matched to a gene; V was cut back by 0 bases and J by 2 bases. The CDR3 reads CAWSVRGLAGAPTDTQYF. For the CDR3, the DNA is TGTGCCTGGAGTGTAAGGGGACTAGCGGGGGCCCCCACAGATACGCAGTATTTT.

The chain has TRBV6-5 and TRBJ1-1; 7 bases match TRBD1. CDR3 size: 15 residues. Germline V CDR1 and CDR2: MNHEY, SVGAGI. With V trimmed by 2 bases and J by 5 bases, 8 bases remained unmatched. The CDR3 sequence is CASSYIGPGGTEAFF. CDR3 nucleotide sequence: TGTGCCAGCAGTTACATTGGGCCAGGGGGAACTGAAGCTTTCTTT.

The CDR3: CATSEPGLAGGRGETQYF. CDR3 sequence (DNA): TGTGCCACCAGCGAACCGGGACTAGCGGGGGGCCGGGGAGAGACCCAGTACTTC. The genes are TRBV15 and TRBJ2-5; 15 nucleotides agree with TRBD2. V trimming: 5 bases; J trimming: 4 bases; junction bases outside the gene matches: 11. The germline V gene has CDR1 LNHNV and CDR2 YYDKDF (reference sequence). The CDR3 is made up of 18 amino acids.

The CDR3 region is CASSTLAGGYNEQFF. DNA of the CDR3: TGTGCCAGTAGTACACTAGCGGGGGGGTACAATGAGCAGTTCTTC. This rearrangement joins TRBV19 to TRBJ2-1; TRBD2 aligns across 13 bases. Germline values: CDR1 LNHDA, CDR2 SQIVND (reference sequence). V trimming: 4 bases; J trimming: 4 bases; junction bases outside the gene matches: 1. The CDR3 sequence is 15 residues long.

This clone was recorded once. The chain carries TRBV3-1 (or the pseudogene TRBV3-2) and TRBJ1-5, with no clear D. CDR1 and CDR2 from the germline V gene are LGHDT and YNNKEL (reference sequence). This CDR3 spans 19 amino acids. V dropped 0 bases and J dropped 4 bases, with 22 bases sitting between them. The CDR3 here is CASSQDPLGHSPLNQPQHF. CDR3 DNA: TGTGCCAGCAGCCAAGACCCTCTGGGCCACTCGCCGCTTAATCAGCCCCAGCATTTT.

The chain is built from TRBV30 and TRBJ2-6; tentative D call: TRBD1 (6 bases). The CDR3 runs 16 residues. Germline V CDR1 and CDR2: GTSNPN, SVGIG (reference sequence). The V gene lost 2 bases and the J gene lost 4 bases, with 15 bases spanning the gap. The CDR3: CAWSTYTGPGANVLTF. CDR3 bases: TGTGCCTGGAGTACCTACACAGGGCCCGGGGCCAACGTCCTGACTTTC.

In regard to this clone: In the same sample, other DNA sequences code for this CDR3. The V gene is TRBV4-1, the J gene TRBJ2-7; D unresolved. Per germline, CDR1 MGHRA and CDR2 YSYEKL. V was clipped by 1 base and J by 3 bases, with 10 bases between them. The CDR3 is 14 amino acids. The CDR3 coding sequence is TGCGCCAGCAGCCAAGCCATGGCTGACTACGAGCAGTACTTC. As protein: CASSQAMADYEQYF.

This chain connects TRBV28 to TRBJ1-2; 9 bases map to TRBD1. CDR1 is MDHEN and CDR2 is SYDVKM in the germline V gene. Losses at the gene ends were 5 bases for V and 4 bases for J; bases not matched to a gene: 5. The CDR3 has 14 amino acids. The CDR3 loop is CASSPPGQGYGYTF. In DNA form, the CDR3 reads TGTGCCAGCAGTCCCCCGGGACAGGGCTATGGCTACACCTTC.

V gene TRBV6-5 combines with J gene TRBJ1-5, with TRBD1 as a possible D gene (5 bases). V was pared by 8 bases and J by 1 base, with 9 bases between. Germline V CDR1 and CDR2: MNHEY, SVGAGI. The CDR3 covers 13 residues. The CDR3, as DNA: TGTGCCAGCGTGGGGCAGAGCAATCAGCCCCAGCATTTT. It specifies CASVGQSNQPQHF.

The genes are TRBV7-6 and TRBJ1-3; D perhaps matches TRBD1 (6 bases). The germline V and J ends were trimmed by 5 bases and 0 bases, with 17 bases remaining between them. Per germline, CDR1 SGHVS and CDR2 FNYEAQ. The CDR3 has 17 amino acids. The CDR3, as DNA: TGTGCCAGCAGCCCCGCTGTAGGGGACAACTCTGGAAACACCATATATTTT. Its translation: CASSPAVGDNSGNTIYF.

The rearrangement uses TRBV18 and TRBJ1-1, with D possibly being TRBD1 (6 bases). Germline V gene data show CDR1 as KGHSH and CDR2 as LQKENI. The CDR3 length is 14 residues. Between the trimmed V and J ends, which lost 6 bases and 3 bases, there was a span of 14 bases. The CDR3 protein is CASSSTGTDTEAFF. CDR3 in DNA: TGTGCCAGCTCGTCCACAGGGACCGACACTGAAGCTTTCTTT.

The genes are TRBV29-1 and TRBJ1-2, with D perhaps TRBD1 (6 bases). The germline gives CDR1 SQVTM, CDR2 ANQGSEA. The V gene lost 5 bases and the J gene lost 8 bases, with 18 bases spanning the gap. This CDR3 has 13 residues. CDR3 nucleotide sequence: TGCAGCGTTCTGACTGAACAGGGCGGCGGCTACACCTTC. Its translation: CSVLTEQGGGYTF.